The T cell receptor beta chain under discussion was sequenced for a study of STAT3 mutations in large granular lymphocyte leukemia. Study results and caveats: In 6 of 18 patients, new TCR clonotypes emerged after therapy. Suggested: STAT3 mutation was not the ancestral event for these clonal expansions. Every T-cell large granular lymphocyte leukemia patient had at least one immunodominant TCR beta clonotype. Clonal expansion was inferred from samples taken at other timepoints.

The germline V gene encodes CDR1 SGHNT and CDR2 YYREEE (reference sequence). Trimming at V came to 0 bases and at J to 9 bases, leaving 9 bases not matched to a gene. This CDR3 region has 15 residues. Around 41,000 productive templates were obtained per sample on average. Method: immunoSEQ multiplex PCR; TCRdb's copy keeps in-frame clones and lacks some. Among 10,000 to 15,000 clones listed, 80% to 90% were seen once. Remarks on this clone: Its antigen is not identified.

The TCR was taken from a human donor with T large granular lymphocyte leukemia. Some clones in this sample may be carry-over from other donors' samples. The V gene is TRBV5-4, the J gene TRBJ1-2, with 9 bases matching TRBD1. What was sequenced was PBMCs. The CDR3 protein is CASSLAQGQGVSYTF. CDR3 nucleotide sequence: TGTGCCAGCAGCTTGGCCCAGGGACAGGGTGTGAGCTACACCTTC.